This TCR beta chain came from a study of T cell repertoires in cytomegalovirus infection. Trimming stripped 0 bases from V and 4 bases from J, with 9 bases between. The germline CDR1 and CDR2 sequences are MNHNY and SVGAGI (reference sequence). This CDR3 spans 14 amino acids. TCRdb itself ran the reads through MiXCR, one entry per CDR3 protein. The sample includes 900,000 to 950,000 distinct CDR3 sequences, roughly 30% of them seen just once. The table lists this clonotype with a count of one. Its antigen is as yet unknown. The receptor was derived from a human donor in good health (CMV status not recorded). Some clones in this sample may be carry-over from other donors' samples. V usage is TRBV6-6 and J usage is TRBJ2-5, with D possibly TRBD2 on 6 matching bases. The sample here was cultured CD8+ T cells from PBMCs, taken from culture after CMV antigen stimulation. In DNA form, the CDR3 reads TGTGCCAGCAGTTACTCGGGGCGGGGAGAGACCCAGTACTTC. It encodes CASSYSGRGETQYF.